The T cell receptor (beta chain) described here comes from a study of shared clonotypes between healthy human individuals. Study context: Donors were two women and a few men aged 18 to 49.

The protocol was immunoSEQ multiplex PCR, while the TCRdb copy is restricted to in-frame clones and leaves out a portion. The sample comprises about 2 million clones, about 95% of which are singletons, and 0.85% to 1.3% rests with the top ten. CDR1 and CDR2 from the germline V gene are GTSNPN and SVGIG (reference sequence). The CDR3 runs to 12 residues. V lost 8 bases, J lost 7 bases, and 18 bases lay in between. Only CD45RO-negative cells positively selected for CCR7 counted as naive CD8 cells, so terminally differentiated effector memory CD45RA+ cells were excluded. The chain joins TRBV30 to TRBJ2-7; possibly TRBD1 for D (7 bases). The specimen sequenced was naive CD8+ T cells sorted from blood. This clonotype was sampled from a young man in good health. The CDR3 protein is CAGGTAGLEQYF. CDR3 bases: TGTGCCGGAGGGACAGCTGGGTTGGAGCAGTACTTC.